Following are 16 T cell receptor beta chains from one sample sequenced in a study of response to subunit inactivated influenza vaccine. TCRdb reanalysed the RT-PCR reads using MiXCR and keeps one entry per CDR3 protein. Altogether 650,000 to 700,000 distinct CDR3 sequences are present, about a sixth being singletons, with the ten largest covering under 14%. The sequencing here drew on PBMCs from blood, taken roughly 12 days after vaccination. The receptors derive from a man in his fifties or sixties who received an inactivated influenza vaccine.

The chain couples TRBV7-2 to TRBJ1-2; the D is unclear. Trimming took 0 bases from V and 11 from J, leaving 16 bases between them. The germline CDR1 and CDR2 sequences are SGHTA and FQGNSA. CDR3 length equals 14 residues. CDR3 amino acids: CASSLAQRPNRYTF. CDR3 coding DNA: TGTGCCAGCAGCTTAGCCCAGCGCCCTAATCGGTACACCTTC.

The table lists this clonotype with a few counts. This chain connects TRBV5-5 to TRBJ2-5; D may be TRBD1 or TRBD2 (5 bases each). This CDR3 has 15 residues. The germline V gene encodes CDR1 SGHKS and CDR2 YYEKEE (reference sequence). Trimming pared 2 bases from V and 2 bases from J, leaving 13 bases between. The CDR3 here is CASSFTGHGQETQYF. CDR3 DNA: TGTGCCAGCAGCTTTACGGGGCACGGTCAAGAGACCCAGTACTTC.

J is TRBJ2-1 and V is TRBV3-1; no firm D call. Trimming took off 4 bases at V and 12 bases at J, with 16 bases between the two ends. CDR3 length: 13 residues. In germline, CDR1 is LGHDT, CDR2 YNNKEL (reference sequence). This chain's CDR3 is CASSPTWAGAQFF. As DNA, the CDR3 is TGTGCCAGCAGCCCGACTTGGGCCGGAGCGCAGTTCTTC.

The V and J genes are TRBV11-2 and TRBJ2-7; a weak D match, TRBD1 (6 bases). The CDR3 runs to 16 residues. V gave up 5 bases and J gave up 0 bases, with 17 bases separating them. CDR1 is SGHAT, CDR2 FQNNGV, per germline. CDR3 in DNA: TGTGCCAGCAGCACCTACCGGGACAAGAGCTCCTACGAGCAGTACTTC. Amino acid sequence: CASSTYRDKSSYEQYF.

The table lists this clonotype with a few counts. The rearrangement uses TRBV28 and TRBJ2-2, with D uncertain. Germline values: CDR1 MDHEN, CDR2 SYDVKM. This CDR3 is built from 17 residues. The V end was cut by 1 base, the J end by 0 bases, with 12 bases between. In DNA form, the CDR3 reads TGTGCCAGCAGTTTATCTGGAGTGACAACGAACACCGGGGAGCTGTTTTTT. Its protein product is CASSLSGVTTNTGELFF.

The rearrangement joins TRBV6-5 to TRBJ1-3; no clear D. In germline, CDR1 is MNHEY, CDR2 SVGAGI. The germline V and J ends were trimmed by 5 bases and 7 bases, with 9 bases remaining between them. The CDR3 spans 12 residues. In DNA form, the CDR3 reads TGTGCCAGCAGTACCGCGGGGAACACCATATATTTT. Protein product: CASSTAGNTIYF.

V usage is TRBV28 and J usage is TRBJ2-7; no reliable D call. The ends were cut back, 10 bases at V and 0 bases at J, with 13 bases in the middle. Germline V gene data show CDR1 as MDHEN and CDR2 as SYDVKM. CDR3 length equals 13 residues. The CDR3 nucleotides are TGTGCCACCCGAGGCTACTTCTCCTACGAGCAGTACTTC. Its translation: CATRGYFSYEQYF.

This clonotype was recorded a few times. The chain has TRBV6-5 and TRBJ2-3; 9 bases align to TRBD2. V lost 3 bases, J lost 6 bases, and 10 bases stayed unmatched. The germline CDR1 and CDR2 sequences are MNHEY and SVGAGI. The CDR3 contains 16 residues. In DNA, the CDR3 is TGTGCCAGCAGTTATTCGACTAGCGGTTGGGGCGATACGCAGTATTTT. It codes for CASSYSTSGWGDTQYF.

This clonotype has just a few counts. The genes are TRBV20-1 and TRBJ2-1; possible D gene TRBD1, 6 bases. The V end was cut by 6 bases, the J end by 4 bases, with 16 bases between. Germline V gene data show CDR1 as DFQATT and CDR2 as SNEGSKA (reference sequence). The CDR3 length is 14 residues. The CDR3 reads CSAPAGTPYNEQFF. The CDR3 region has the DNA TGCAGTGCCCCGGCCGGGACACCTTACAATGAGCAGTTCTTC.

This clonotype was picked up many times. The V and J genes are TRBV29-1 and TRBJ2-7; D ambiguous. The CDR3 has 12 residues. V was pared by 0 bases and J by 9 bases, with 12 bases between. Germline CDR1 and CDR2: SQVTM and ANQGSEA. CDR3 residues: CSVEEQAGRQYF. The CDR3 coding sequence is TGCAGCGTTGAAGAACAAGCCGGACGGCAGTACTTC.

V and J are TRBV6-1 and TRBJ1-2; the D gene is possibly TRBD1 (6 bases). The V and J ends lost 4 bases and 2 bases respectively, with 11 bases between them. Germline V gene data show CDR1 as MNHNS and CDR2 as SASEGT. CDR3 size: 14 residues. The CDR3 DNA is TGTGCCAGCAGTGCAGGGGCGGCAAACTATGGCTACACCTTC. As protein: CASSAGAANYGYTF.

The chain is built from TRBV4-3 and TRBJ1-4; D is unclear. This CDR3 has 13 residues. Trimming took off 8 bases at V and 7 bases at J, with 14 bases between the two ends. Looked up from germline, CDR1 is LGHNA and CDR2 is YSLEER. The CDR3 region has the DNA TGCGCCAGCTCATTGTCGGTTGGTGAAAAACTGTTTTTT. This sequence encodes CASSLSVGEKLFF.

This clonotype occurred a few times. V usage is TRBV5-1 and J usage is TRBJ2-7; a weak D match, TRBD2 (5 bases). Germline-derived CDR1 and CDR2 are SGHRS and YFSETQ. V shed 4 bases and J shed 7 bases, with 15 bases lying between them. This CDR3 spans 13 amino acids. The CDR3 is CASSPGVDGEQYF. CDR3 DNA sequence: TGCGCCAGCAGCCCCGGGGTCGACGGAGAGCAGTACTTC.

This clonotype has only a few counts. The chain has TRBV15 and TRBJ2-5; the D gene is possibly TRBD2 (5 bases). This CDR3 contains 14 residues. V was cut by 5 bases and J by 5 bases, with 15 bases left in between. CDR1 LNHNV and CDR2 YYDKDF come from the germline V gene (reference sequence). CDR3 in amino acids: CATSEGGVRETQYF. The CDR3 region has the DNA TGTGCCACCAGCGAGGGTGGGGTCCGGGAGACCCAGTACTTC.

The chain is built from TRBV4-3 and TRBJ2-7; D gene ambiguous. Trimming pared 1 base from V and 3 bases from J, leaving 10 bases between. Germline CDR1 is LGHNA and CDR2 is YSLEER. The length of the CDR3 is 14 residues. CDR3 sequence reads: CASSQVLGIYEQYF. The CDR3 region has the DNA TGCGCCAGCAGCCAAGTTCTAGGTATCTACGAGCAGTACTTC.

The V gene is TRBV14, the J gene TRBJ2-5, with 7 bases that match TRBD1. The length of the CDR3 is 14 residues. V gave up 1 base and J gave up 5 bases; unmatched junction bases: 4. Germline values: CDR1 SGHDN, CDR2 FVKESK. CDR3 protein: CASSQVGRGETQYF. CDR3 nucleotide sequence: TGTGCCAGCAGCCAAGTGGGCAGGGGGGAGACCCAGTACTTC.